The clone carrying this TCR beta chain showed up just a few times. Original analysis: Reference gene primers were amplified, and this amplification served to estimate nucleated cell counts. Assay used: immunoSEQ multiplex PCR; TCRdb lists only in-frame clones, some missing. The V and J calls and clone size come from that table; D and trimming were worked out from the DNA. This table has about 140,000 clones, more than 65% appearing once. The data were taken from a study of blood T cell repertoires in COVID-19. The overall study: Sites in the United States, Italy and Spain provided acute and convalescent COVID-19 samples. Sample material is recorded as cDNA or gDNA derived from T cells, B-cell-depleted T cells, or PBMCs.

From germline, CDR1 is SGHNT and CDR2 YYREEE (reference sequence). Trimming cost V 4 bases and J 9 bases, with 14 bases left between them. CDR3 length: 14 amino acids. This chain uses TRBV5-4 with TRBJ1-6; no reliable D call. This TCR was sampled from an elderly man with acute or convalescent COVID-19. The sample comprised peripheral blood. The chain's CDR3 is CASSPFESRSPLHF. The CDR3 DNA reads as TGTGCCAGCAGCCCGTTTGAGTCTCGTTCACCCCTCCACTTT.